This T cell receptor (beta chain) was identified in a study of T cell responses to AZD1222 COVID-19 vaccine (TCRdb year 2021). Notes on the research overall: AZD1222 recipients with second doses at about 4 weeks or about 12 weeks were pooled, because spike-specific TCR depth and breadth did not differ between schedules. TCR sequencing covered 233 trial participants: 207 given two doses of AZD1222 and 26 given two doses of MenACWY control vaccine. Enrollment into the trials was organized by age into subgroups of 18-55, 56-69 and 70-plus years, and those subgroups contained about 150, 27 and 61 TCR-sequenced participants, respectively. Beyond this particular receptor, the publication reports: After two AZD1222 doses, spike-specific TCR breadth and depth were significantly higher than at day 0 and than in MenACWY recipients. The 56-69-year group was small, and its depth increase did not reach significance, likely because of low power. Conclusions about previously exposed vaccinees were limited because only six AZD1222 recipients were SARS-CoV-2 seropositive at baseline. The whole spike protein was spanned by vaccine-associated CD4 TCRs, and dominant responses were seen in regions 160-218 and 743-854. No day 14 peak-response samples were available, so repertoires were characterized only after the peak T cell response. Participants were mostly white British and included more females than males, and it was suggested by the authors that clonal diversity may have been underestimated. Reportedly, close to half of the unique spike-specific TCRs recognized epitopes lying outside the regions that are mutated in the B.1.351 and B.1.1.7 variants.

Regarding this clone: The specificity of this receptor is unknown. No quality values exist for individual bases; no much larger clone is one base distant.

CDR1 LGHDT and CDR2 YNNKEL are derived from the germline V gene (reference sequence). Inclusive of the bounding cysteine and phenylalanine, the CDR3 is 13 residues long. The sequence is cut down to CDR3 DNA, 39 bases in frame from base 1. V is pared back by 4 bases and J by 8 bases, with 14 bases lying between the germline termini. The sample's time point label is to be understood as: baseline before first vaccination. Vaccinee samples came from UK trials COV001 and COV002, including a single-blind randomized controlled phase 2/3 trial of AZD1222 (ChAdOx1 nCoV-19) in healthy adults. For TCRbeta chain sequencing, PBMC samples were collected from trial participants at day 0 and at day 28 after the second dose. The CDR3 regions of human TCRbeta chains were analyzed by immunosequencing. Per the original workflow: TCRs in the repertoires were compared against a reference library of SARS-CoV-2-specific TCRs that had been generated with the MIRA antigen-specificity platform. Breadth meant the fraction of unique TCRs that were SARS-CoV-2-associated, whereas depth meant the fraction of total T cells that were SARS-CoV-2-associated. Using the MIRA data, each spike-specific TCR was mapped to the spike region that the TCR reacts to and placed in a CD4 or CD8 class. Log10-transformed breadth and depth values were compared by one-way ANOVA with Sidak's multiple comparisons tests. TCRdb obtained this table from immuneACCESS and retained in-frame rearrangements with V and J assigned. These tables miss some clones; where compared with another copy, unresolved V genes account for less than half of the shortfall, and the remainder is unexplained. From that table come the V and J calls and clone size; the DNA was used to work out D and trimming. This sample lists more than 150,000 clones; 94% were detected once. Of the sample, about 9% falls within the top ten clones.

The chain joins TRBV3-1 (or the pseudogene TRBV3-2) to TRBJ1-2; matching of 5 bases hints at TRBD1 as the D gene. The TCR originated in an adult in good health. This specimen was peripheral blood, taken on day 0 of AZD1222 vaccination. The DNA is as follows: TGTGCCAGCAGCCGGGAAGGGGTCTTCGGCTACACCTTC. This encodes CASSREGVFGYTF.